The clone carrying this TCR beta chain was detected only once. What it recognizes is unknown. V was trimmed by 0 bases and J by 5 bases, leaving 7 bases between them. This CDR3 is built from 13 residues. Germline CDR1 SGHAT, CDR2 FQNNGV. TCRdb's table, derived via immunoSEQ multiplex PCR, lists solely in-frame clones and lacks some. The data show 110,000 to 150,000 clones, 80% to 95% seen once. This record belongs to a study of graft-versus-host responses after intestinal transplantation. The V call is TRBV11-2, the J call TRBJ1-1, with no clear D. The clonotype comes from a human donor who received an intestinal transplant. The input for sequencing was unstimulated CD4+ T cells sorted from spleen or lymph node cells, taken before intestinal transplant. This CDR3 is CASSLDSGTEAFF. The CDR3 DNA is TGTGCCAGCAGCTTAGACAGTGGGACTGAAGCTTTCTTT.